Following are 21 T cell receptor beta chains from one sample sequenced in a study of CD8+CD57+ T cells in acquired aplastic anemia. Profiling of TCR beta VDJ combinations and CDR3 sequences used genomic DNA as template. One entry per CDR3 protein, called by TCRdb with MiXCR from the reads. The sample lists hundreds of thousands of distinct CDR3 sequences; 65% to 75% were seen once. The sample comprised sorted CD4+, CD8+, or CD8+CD57+ T cells (not recorded which) from PBMCs. Source of these receptors: a human donor in good health, serving as a control.

Details on this clonotype: This may come from a read error, since a much larger clone is one base off. J is TRBJ2-7 and V is TRBV6-2 or TRBV6-3; the match to TRBD2 covers 7 bases. In germline, CDR1 is MNHEY, CDR2 SVGEGT. The CDR3 is 17 amino acids. Trimming removed 6 bases from V and 7 bases from J; junction bases left unmatched: 21. CDR3 sequence (DNA): TGTGCCAGCAGGATTACCGGGCGGGGGAGAATAGTCAATGAGCAGTACTTC. Amino acids: CASRITGRGRIVNEQYF.

V usage is TRBV2 and J usage is TRBJ2-1; D not resolved. Germline assignment: CDR1 SNHLY and CDR2 FYNNEI. The germline V and J ends were trimmed by 4 bases and 9 bases, with 19 bases remaining between them. This CDR3 contains 15 residues. The CDR3 protein is CASSVEHNSNLEQFF. The DNA of the CDR3 is TGTGCCAGCAGTGTAGAACACAATTCCAACCTTGAGCAGTTCTTC.

As for this clonotype: The germline gene is not matched at one end of the junction; a read error may be the cause. This chain links TRBV7-2 with TRBJ2-1; a possible D gene is TRBD1 (5 bases). The CDR3 contains 14 residues. Germline V gene sequence: CDR1 SGHTA, CDR2 FQGNSA. The CDR3 DNA sequence: TGTGCCAGCAGCCTAGAAGGGGATAAGCCCCAGCATTTTTTC. It yields the protein CASSLEGDKPQHFF. The variable domain in full, with the rest retrieved from reference TRBV7-2 and TRBJ2-1, is GAGVSQSPSNKVTEKGKDVELRCDPISGHTALYWYRQSLGQGLEFLIYFQGNSAPDKSGLPSDRFSAERTGGSVSTLTIQRTQQEDSAVYLCASSLEGDKPQHFFGPGTRLTVL.

Of note for this clonotype: One junction end does not reproduce the germline sequence, and a read error may be involved. The rearrangement joins TRBV7-3 to TRBJ2-3; 8 positions agree with TRBD1. The CDR3 loop spans 16 amino acids. The germline V gene encodes CDR1 SGHTA and CDR2 FQGTGA. DNA of the CDR3: TGTGCCAGCACCGTTGGGTGGGACAGGTCCCCAGATTCGCAGTATTTT. Translated, it gives CASTVGWDRSPDSQYF.

The chain couples TRBV12-3 or TRBV12-4 to TRBJ1-4; the match to TRBD1 covers 11 bases. CDR3 length equals 16 residues. The V segment lost 7 bases and the J segment 5 bases; nucleotides outside the gene matches: 9. As DNA, the CDR3 is TGTGCCAGCACCTCTAGTGGGACAGGGGGGAATGAAAAACTGTTTTTT. Encoded protein: CASTSSGTGGNEKLFF.

This clonotype was observed at least ten times. The gene calls are TRBV6-5 and TRBJ2-3, with TRBD2 as a possible D gene (5 bases). Germline CDR1 MNHEY, CDR2 SVGAGI. This CDR3 is 13 amino acids long. V lost 0 bases and J 6 bases, leaving 7 bases between the germline ends. CDR3 sequence (DNA): TGTGCCAGCAGTTACTCCGGGGTGGATACGCAGTATTTT. It specifies CASSYSGVDTQYF.

DNA of the CDR3: TGTGCCAGCAGCATCCATACTACCGGGAATGAGCAGTTCTTC. This gives the protein CASSIHTTGNEQFF. The chain is built from TRBV11-3 and TRBJ2-1; no definite D call. The V end was cut by 5 bases, the J end by 7 bases, with 15 bases between. Germline V gene sequence: CDR1 SGHNT, CDR2 YENEEA. The CDR3 runs to 14 residues.

This sequence joins TRBV5-4 and TRBJ1-1, with D uncertain. The CDR3 is 14 amino acids. The germline gives CDR1 SGHNT, CDR2 YYREEE (reference sequence). V lost 6 bases to trimming and J lost 1 base, with 13 bases between them. In DNA form, the CDR3 reads TGTGCCAGCACCCCCAAGGACGCGAACACTGAAGCTTTCTTT. As protein: CASTPKDANTEAFF.

The J gene is TRBJ2-1, the V gene TRBV19; maybe TRBD2 (5 bases). V lost 5 bases and J lost 5, with 16 bases in between. The CDR3 contains 15 residues. Germline V CDR1 and CDR2: LNHDA, SQIVND (reference sequence). CDR3 sequence reads: CASSFEGTLHNEQFF. The CDR3 DNA sequence: TGTGCCAGTAGTTTCGAGGGTACGCTACACAATGAGCAGTTCTTC. Combining the CDR3 with reference TRBV19 and TRBJ2-1 gives the whole variable domain DGGITQSPKYLFRKEGQNVTLSCEQNLNHDAMYWYRQDPGQGLRLIYYSQIVNDFQKGDIAEGYSVSREKKESFPLTVTSAQKNPTAFYLCASSFEGTLHNEQFFGPGTRLTVL.

At least ten counts were recorded for this clonotype. J is TRBJ2-1 and V is TRBV6-1, with D perhaps matching TRBD2 (6 bases). The CDR3 sequence is 14 residues long. Trimming took 2 bases from V and 3 from J, leaving 8 bases between them. Looked up from germline, CDR1 is MNHNS and CDR2 is SASEGT. The CDR3 sequence: CASSESGVYNEQFF. The CDR3 bases are TGTGCCAGCAGTGAATCGGGGGTCTACAATGAGCAGTTCTTC.

As for this clonotype: Relative to the germline gene, one junction end is altered; a read error may explain this. The V and J genes are TRBV7-7 and TRBJ2-7; the D gene is possibly TRBD2 (7 bases). The J call may not be correct, given that the DNA end is closer to TRBJ2-1. CDR1 and CDR2 from the germline V gene are SSHAT and FNYEAQ (reference sequence). CDR3 length: 15 residues. CDR3: CASSCRRGPDNEQFF. For the CDR3, the DNA is TGTGCTAGCAGCTGTAGGCGGGGGCCAGACAATGAGCAGTTCTTC.

V gene TRBV14 combines with J gene TRBJ1-5; no clear D gene. The germline V and J ends were trimmed by 0 bases and 14 bases, with 20 bases remaining between them. CDR3 length: 15 amino acids. Germline CDR1 reads SGHDN; CDR2 reads FVKESK. CDR3 DNA sequence: TGTGCCAGCAGCCAAGATCGAGAGAAGAGACCCAGTAAGCATTTT. Translation gives CASSQDREKRPSKHF. The variable domain in full, with the rest retrieved from reference TRBV14 and TRBJ1-5, is EAGVTQFPSHSVIEKGQTVTLRCDPISGHDNLYWYRRVMGKEIKFLLHFVKESKQDESGMPNNRFLAERTGGTYSTLKVQPAELEDSGVYFCASSQDREKRPSKHFGDGTRLSIL.

A word on this clonotype: It is likely a read error, because the conserved phenylalanine at the end of the CDR3 is missing. No DNA is shown, since the ends of the CDR3 on it are uncertain; the CDR3 is the one TCRdb lists. The J gene is TRBJ1-6, the V gene TRBV19. Germline CDR1 is LNHDA and CDR2 is SQIVND (reference sequence). The CDR3 is made up of 15 amino acids, end residues included. Here the CDR3 reads CASRHRGGESSPHHL.

The chain couples TRBV2 to TRBJ2-1, with TRBD2 identical over 8 bases. The V and J ends lost 6 bases and 12 bases, in that order; junction bases with no gene match: 10. The CDR3 runs 13 residues. CDR1 SNHLY and CDR2 FYNNEI come from the germline V gene. The CDR3 region has the DNA TGTGCCAGCAGCCAGCGGGGGATCGATACGCAGTTCTTC. Protein sequence: CASSQRGIDTQFF.

The V gene is TRBV12-3 or TRBV12-4, the J gene TRBJ2-1; D unclear. The CDR3 totals 11 residues. Trimming removed 5 bases at V and 6 bases at J, with 5 bases between. As DNA, the CDR3 is TGTGCCAGCAGTGCCTTCAATGAGCAGTTCTTC. It codes for CASSAFNEQFF.

This clonotype came up once. The conserved closing phenylalanine or tryptophan is absent in this CDR3, likely reflecting a read error. The chain employs TRBV10-3 and TRBJ2-7, with D possibly TRBD2 on 5 matching bases. Germline CDR1 reads ENHRY; CDR2 reads SYGVKD. The CDR3 contains 13 residues. In DNA, the CDR3 is TGTGCCAGCAGTGGGGAGTCGCCCCACCACCAGTACATC. Translated: CASSGESPHHQYI.

There are many counts of this clonotype. The V gene is TRBV5-4, the J gene TRBJ2-1, with 9 bases that match TRBD2. The CDR3 length is 16 residues. From germline, CDR1 is SGHNT and CDR2 YYREEE (reference sequence). After removal of 0 bases from V and 3 bases from J, the junction contained 4 bases not matched to a gene. Here the CDR3 reads CASSLVGGGGYNEQFF. For the CDR3, the DNA is TGTGCCAGCAGCTTGGTCGGCGGGGGGGGCTACAATGAGCAGTTCTTC.

The chain combines TRBV29-1 with TRBJ2-7; a possible D gene is TRBD1 (5 bases). V was cut by 3 bases and J by 4 bases, with 10 bases left in between. CDR1 is SQVTM and CDR2 is ANQGSEA in the germline V gene. The CDR3 totals 12 residues. The CDR3 nucleotides read TGCAGCGTTGAGACAGTGGGATACGAGCAGTACTTC. This translates into CSVETVGYEQYF.

This clonotype occurred many times. The chain couples TRBV12-5 to TRBJ1-5, with TRBD1 matching over 8 bases. The CDR3 totals 14 residues. Germline V gives CDR1 LGHNT, CDR2 FRNRAP. Unmatched junction bases numbered 6, after V lost 6 bases and J lost 5 bases. The CDR3 is CASGRTGIHQPQHF. The CDR3 coding sequence is TGTGCTAGTGGCCGGACAGGGATTCATCAGCCCCAGCATTTT.

About this clonotype itself: The junction does not match germline at one end; this may be a read error. The V gene is TRBV5-4, the J gene TRBJ1-1, with a tentative D call TRBD1 (6 bases). The CDR3 extends over 16 amino acids. The germline gives CDR1 SGHNT, CDR2 YYREEE (reference sequence). The chain's CDR3 is CASSPGRDTRGTEAFF. The DNA of the CDR3 is TGCGCCAGCAGCCCGGGGCGGGACACCCGAGGGACTGAAGCTTTCTTT.

V is TRBV12-3 or TRBV12-4 and J is TRBJ1-6; the D is unclear. The CDR3 is made up of 14 amino acids. Between the trimmed V and J ends, which lost 5 bases and 4 bases, there was a span of 9 bases. CDR3 residues: CASSVMGYNSPLHF. Written as DNA, the CDR3 is TGTGCCAGCAGTGTGATGGGTTATAATTCACCCCTCCACTTT.